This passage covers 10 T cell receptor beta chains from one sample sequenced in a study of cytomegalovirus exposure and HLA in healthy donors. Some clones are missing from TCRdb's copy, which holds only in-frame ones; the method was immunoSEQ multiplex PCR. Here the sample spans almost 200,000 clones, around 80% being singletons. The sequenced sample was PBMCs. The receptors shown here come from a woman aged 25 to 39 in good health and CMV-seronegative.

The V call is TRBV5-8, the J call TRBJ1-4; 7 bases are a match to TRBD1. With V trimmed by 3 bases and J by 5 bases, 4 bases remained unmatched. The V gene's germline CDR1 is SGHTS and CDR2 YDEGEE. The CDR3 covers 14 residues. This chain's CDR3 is CASSSGGRNEKLFF. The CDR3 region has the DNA TGTGCCAGCAGCTCAGGGGGGCGGAATGAAAAACTGTTTTTT.

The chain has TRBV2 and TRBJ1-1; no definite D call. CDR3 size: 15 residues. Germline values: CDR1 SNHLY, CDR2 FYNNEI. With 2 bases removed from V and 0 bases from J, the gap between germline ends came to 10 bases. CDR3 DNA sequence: TGTGCCAGCAGTGAACTAGGAGGGTTGAACACTGAAGCTTTCTTT. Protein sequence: CASSELGGLNTEAFF.

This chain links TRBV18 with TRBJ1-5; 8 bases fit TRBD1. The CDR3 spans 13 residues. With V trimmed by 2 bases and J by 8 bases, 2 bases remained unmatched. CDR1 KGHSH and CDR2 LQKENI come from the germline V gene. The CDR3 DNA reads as TGTGCCAGCTCACCAACAGGGGGAGAGCCCCAGCATTTT. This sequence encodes CASSPTGGEPQHF.

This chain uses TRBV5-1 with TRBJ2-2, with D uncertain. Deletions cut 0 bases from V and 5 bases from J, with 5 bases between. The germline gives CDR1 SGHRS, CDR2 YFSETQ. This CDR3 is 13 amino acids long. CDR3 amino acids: CASSLVLTGELFF. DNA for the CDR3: TGCGCCAGCAGCTTGGTGTTAACCGGGGAGCTGTTTTTT.

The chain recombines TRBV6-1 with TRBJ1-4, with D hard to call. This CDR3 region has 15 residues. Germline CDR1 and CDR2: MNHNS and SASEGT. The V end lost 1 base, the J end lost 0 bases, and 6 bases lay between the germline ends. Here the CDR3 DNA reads TGTGCCAGCAGTGAAGACAGCTCAACTAATGAAAAACTGTTTTTT. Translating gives CASSEDSSTNEKLFF.

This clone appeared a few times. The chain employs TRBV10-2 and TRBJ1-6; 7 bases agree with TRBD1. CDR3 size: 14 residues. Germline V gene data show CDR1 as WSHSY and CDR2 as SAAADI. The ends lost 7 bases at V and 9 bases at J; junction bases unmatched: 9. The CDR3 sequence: CASTTDRERSPLHF. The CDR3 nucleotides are TGCGCCAGCACAACTGACAGGGAACGTTCACCCCTCCACTTT.

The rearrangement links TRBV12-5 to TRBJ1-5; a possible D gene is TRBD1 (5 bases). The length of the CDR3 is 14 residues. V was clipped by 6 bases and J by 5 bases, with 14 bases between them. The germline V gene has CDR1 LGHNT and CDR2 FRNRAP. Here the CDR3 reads CASGSQGSDQPQHF. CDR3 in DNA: TGTGCTAGTGGCTCCCAGGGCAGTGATCAGCCCCAGCATTTT. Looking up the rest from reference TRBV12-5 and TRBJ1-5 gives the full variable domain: DARVTQTPRHKVTEMGQEVTMRCQPILGHNTVFWYRQTMMQGLELLAYFRNRAPLDDSGMPKDRFSAEMPDATLATLKIQPSEPRDSAVYFCASGSQGSDQPQHFGDGTRLSIL.

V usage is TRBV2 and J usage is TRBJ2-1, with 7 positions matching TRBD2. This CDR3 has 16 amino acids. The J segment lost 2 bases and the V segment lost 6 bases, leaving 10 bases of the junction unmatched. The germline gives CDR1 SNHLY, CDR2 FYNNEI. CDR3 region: CASSGGRTLTYNEQFF. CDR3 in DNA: TGTGCCAGCAGCGGGGGGAGGACGTTGACCTACAATGAGCAGTTCTTC. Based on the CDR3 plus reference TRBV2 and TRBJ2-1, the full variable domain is EPEVTQTPSHQVTQMGQEVILRCVPISNHLYFYWYRQILGQKVEFLVSFYNNEISEKSEIFDDQFSVERPDGSNFTLKIRSTKLEDSAMYFCASSGGRTLTYNEQFFGPGTRLTVL.

The CDR3 bases are TGTGCCAGCAGTCCTCTAGCGGGAGGGCCTATCGATGAGCAGTTCTTC. Amino acid sequence: CASSPLAGGPIDEQFF. The chain is built from TRBV11-2 and TRBJ2-1; 12 positions agree with TRBD2. This CDR3 is 16 amino acids long. V lost 6 bases to trimming and J lost 8 bases; unmatched junction nucleotides: 11. CDR1 is SGHAT and CDR2 is FQNNGV in the germline V gene.

The CDR3 here is CASSHGLGARGDSYEQYF. CDR3 in DNA: TGTGCCAGCTCGCACGGCCTGGGGGCGCGGGGGGATTCCTACGAGCAGTACTTC. The V and J genes are TRBV18 and TRBJ2-7; 8 positions agree with TRBD2. V was pared by 6 bases and J by 1 base, with 17 bases of the junction left unmatched. The germline V gene encodes CDR1 KGHSH and CDR2 LQKENI. The CDR3 is 18 amino acids.